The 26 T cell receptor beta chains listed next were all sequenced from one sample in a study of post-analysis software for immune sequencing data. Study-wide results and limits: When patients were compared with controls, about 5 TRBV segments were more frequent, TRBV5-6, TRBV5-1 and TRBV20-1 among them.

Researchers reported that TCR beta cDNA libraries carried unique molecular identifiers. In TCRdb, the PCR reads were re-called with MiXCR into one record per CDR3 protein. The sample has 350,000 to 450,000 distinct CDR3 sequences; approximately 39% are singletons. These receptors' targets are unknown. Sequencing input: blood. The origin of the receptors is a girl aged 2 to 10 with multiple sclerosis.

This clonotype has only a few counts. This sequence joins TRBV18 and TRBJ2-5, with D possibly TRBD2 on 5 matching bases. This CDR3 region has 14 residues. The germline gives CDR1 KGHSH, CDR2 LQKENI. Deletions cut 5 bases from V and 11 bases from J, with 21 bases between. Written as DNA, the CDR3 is TGTGCCAGCTCAAAGGGTATTACGGGGAATGAGCAGTACTTC. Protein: CASSKGITGNEQYF.

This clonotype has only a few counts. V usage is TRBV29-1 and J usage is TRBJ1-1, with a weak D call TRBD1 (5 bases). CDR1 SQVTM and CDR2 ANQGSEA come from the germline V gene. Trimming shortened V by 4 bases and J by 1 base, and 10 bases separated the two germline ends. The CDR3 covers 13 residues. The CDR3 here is CSVAGRPNTEAFF. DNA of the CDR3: TGCAGCGTTGCGGGACGGCCGAACACTGAAGCTTTCTTT.

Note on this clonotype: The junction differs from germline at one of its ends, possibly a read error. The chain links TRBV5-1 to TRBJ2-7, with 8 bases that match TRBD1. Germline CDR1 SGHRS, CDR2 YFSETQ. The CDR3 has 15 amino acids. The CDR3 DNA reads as TGCGCCAGCAGAACAACCGGGACAGGCTCCCACGAGCAGTACTTC. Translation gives CASRTTGTGSHEQYF.

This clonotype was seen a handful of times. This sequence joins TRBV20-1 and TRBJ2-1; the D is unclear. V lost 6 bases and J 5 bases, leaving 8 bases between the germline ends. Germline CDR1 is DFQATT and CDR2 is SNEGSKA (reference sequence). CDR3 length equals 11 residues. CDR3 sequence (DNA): TGCAGTGCCGTACCTCACAATGAGCAGTTCTTC. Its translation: CSAVPHNEQFF.

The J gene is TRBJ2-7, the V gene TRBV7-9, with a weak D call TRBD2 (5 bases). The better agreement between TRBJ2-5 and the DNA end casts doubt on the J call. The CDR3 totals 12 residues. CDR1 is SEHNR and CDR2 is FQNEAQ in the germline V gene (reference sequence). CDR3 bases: TGTGCCAGCAGCCCAGATGGAGGGACCCAGTACTTC. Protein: CASSPDGGTQYF.

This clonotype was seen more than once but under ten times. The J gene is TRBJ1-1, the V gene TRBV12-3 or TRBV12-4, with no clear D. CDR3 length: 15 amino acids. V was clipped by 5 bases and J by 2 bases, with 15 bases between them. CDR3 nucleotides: TGTGCCAGCAGTCCGACTTTCGAGGGAAACACTGAAGCTTTCTTT. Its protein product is CASSPTFEGNTEAFF.

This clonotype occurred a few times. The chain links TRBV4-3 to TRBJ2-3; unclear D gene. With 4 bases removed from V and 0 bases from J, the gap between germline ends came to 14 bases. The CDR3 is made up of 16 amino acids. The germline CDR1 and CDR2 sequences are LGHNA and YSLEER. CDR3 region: CASSPQHAVSTDTQYF. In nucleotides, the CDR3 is TGCGCCAGCAGCCCACAGCACGCGGTCAGCACAGATACGCAGTATTTT.

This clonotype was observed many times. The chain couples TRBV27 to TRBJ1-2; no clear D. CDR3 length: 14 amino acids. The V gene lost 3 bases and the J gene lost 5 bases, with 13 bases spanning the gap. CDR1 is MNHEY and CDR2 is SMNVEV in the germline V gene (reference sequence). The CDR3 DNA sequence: TGTGCCAGCAGTTTTAGTAGGGCTGGGTATGGCTACACCTTC. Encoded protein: CASSFSRAGYGYTF.

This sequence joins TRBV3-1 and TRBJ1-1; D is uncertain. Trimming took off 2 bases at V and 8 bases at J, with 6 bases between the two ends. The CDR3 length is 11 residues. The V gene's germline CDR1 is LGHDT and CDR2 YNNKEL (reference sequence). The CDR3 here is CASSQYREAFF. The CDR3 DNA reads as TGTGCCAGCAGCCAATATCGGGAAGCTTTCTTT.

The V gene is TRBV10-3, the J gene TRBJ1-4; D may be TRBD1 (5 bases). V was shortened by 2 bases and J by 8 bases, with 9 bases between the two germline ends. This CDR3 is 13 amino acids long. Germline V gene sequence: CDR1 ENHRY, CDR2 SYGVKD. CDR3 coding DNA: TGTGCCATCAGTGAGATGGGGGAGGAAAAACTGTTTTTT. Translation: CAISEMGEEKLFF.

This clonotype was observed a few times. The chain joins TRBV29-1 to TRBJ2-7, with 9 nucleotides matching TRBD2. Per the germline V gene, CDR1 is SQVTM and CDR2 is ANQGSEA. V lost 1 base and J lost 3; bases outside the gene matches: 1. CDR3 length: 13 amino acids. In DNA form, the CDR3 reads TGCAGCGTTGAAGGACTAGCGGACTACGAGCAGTACTTC. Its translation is CSVEGLADYEQYF.

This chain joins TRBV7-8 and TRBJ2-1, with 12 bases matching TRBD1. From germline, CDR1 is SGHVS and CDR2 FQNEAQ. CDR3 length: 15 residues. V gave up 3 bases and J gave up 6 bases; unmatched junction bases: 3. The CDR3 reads CASSFPGQGANEQFF. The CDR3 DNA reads TGTGCCAGCAGCTTCCCGGGACAGGGGGCCAATGAGCAGTTCTTC.

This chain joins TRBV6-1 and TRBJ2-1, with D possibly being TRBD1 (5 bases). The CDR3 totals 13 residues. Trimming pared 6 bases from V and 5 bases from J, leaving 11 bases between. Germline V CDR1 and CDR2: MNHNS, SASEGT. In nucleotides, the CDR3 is TGTGCCAGCAGGGCGCGACAGAACAATGAGCAGTTCTTC. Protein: CASRARQNNEQFF.

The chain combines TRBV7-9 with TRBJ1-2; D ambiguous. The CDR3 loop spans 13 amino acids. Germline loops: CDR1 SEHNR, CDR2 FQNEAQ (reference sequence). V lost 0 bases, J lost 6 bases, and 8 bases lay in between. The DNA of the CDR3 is TGTGCCAGCAGCTTAGCCCTAAGAGATGGCTACACCTTC. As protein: CASSLALRDGYTF. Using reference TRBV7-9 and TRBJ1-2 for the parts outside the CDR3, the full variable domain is DTGVSQNPRHKITKRGQNVTFRCDPISEHNRLYWYRQTLGQGPEFLTYFQNEAQLEKSRLLSDRFSAERPKGSFSTLEIQRTEQGDSAMYLCASSLALRDGYTFGSGTRLTVV.

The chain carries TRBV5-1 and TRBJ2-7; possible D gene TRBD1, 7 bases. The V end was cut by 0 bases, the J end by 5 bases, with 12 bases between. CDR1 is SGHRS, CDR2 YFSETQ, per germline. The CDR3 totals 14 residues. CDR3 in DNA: TGCGCCAGCAGCTTGGAACAGGGGAGGAACGAGCAGTACTTC. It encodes CASSLEQGRNEQYF.

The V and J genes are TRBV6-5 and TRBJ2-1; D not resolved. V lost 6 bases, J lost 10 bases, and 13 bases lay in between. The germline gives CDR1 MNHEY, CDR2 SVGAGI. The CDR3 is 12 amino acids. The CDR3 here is CASSAQTDEQFF. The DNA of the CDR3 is TGTGCCAGCAGCGCGCAGACTGACGAGCAGTTCTTC.

The CDR3 sequence: CASSENSEQYF. The CDR3 coding sequence is TGTGCCAGCAGTGAGAATTCAGAGCAGTACTTC. V and J are TRBV25-1 and TRBJ2-7; D gene unclear. Per the germline V gene, CDR1 is MGHDK and CDR2 is SYGVNS. The CDR3 runs to 11 residues. Between the trimmed V and J ends, which lost 3 bases and 7 bases, there was a span of 7 bases.

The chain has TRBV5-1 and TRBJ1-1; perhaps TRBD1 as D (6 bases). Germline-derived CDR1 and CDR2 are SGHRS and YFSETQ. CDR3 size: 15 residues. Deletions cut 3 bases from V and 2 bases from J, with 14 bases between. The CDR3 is CASSYVTGSNTEAFF. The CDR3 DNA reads TGCGCCAGCAGCTACGTGACAGGAAGTAACACTGAAGCTTTCTTT.

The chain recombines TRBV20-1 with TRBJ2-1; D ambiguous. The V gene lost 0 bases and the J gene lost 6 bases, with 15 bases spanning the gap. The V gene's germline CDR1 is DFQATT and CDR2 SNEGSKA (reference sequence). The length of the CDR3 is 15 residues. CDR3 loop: CSARDFERRPNEQFF. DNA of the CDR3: TGCAGTGCTAGAGATTTTGAGCGTAGACCCAATGAGCAGTTCTTC.

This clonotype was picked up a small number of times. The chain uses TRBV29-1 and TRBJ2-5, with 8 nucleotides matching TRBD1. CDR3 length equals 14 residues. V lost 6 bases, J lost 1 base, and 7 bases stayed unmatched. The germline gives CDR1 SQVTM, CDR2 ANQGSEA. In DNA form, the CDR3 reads TGCAGCGTCCCGACAGGGGACCTCCAAGAGACCCAGTACTTC. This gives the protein CSVPTGDLQETQYF.

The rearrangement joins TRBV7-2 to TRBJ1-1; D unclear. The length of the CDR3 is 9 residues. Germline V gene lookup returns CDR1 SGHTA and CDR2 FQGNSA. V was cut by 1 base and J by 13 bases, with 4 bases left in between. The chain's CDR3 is CASSLGDFF. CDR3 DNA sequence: TGTGCCAGCAGCTTAGGGGATTTCTTT.

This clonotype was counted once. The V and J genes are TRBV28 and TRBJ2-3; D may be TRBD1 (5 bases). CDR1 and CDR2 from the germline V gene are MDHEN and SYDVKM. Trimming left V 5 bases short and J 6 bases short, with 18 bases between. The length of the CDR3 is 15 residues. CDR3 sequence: CASSRRGRTSDTQYF. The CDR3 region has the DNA TGTGCCAGCAGTCGAAGGGGCAGGACATCCGATACGCAGTATTTT.

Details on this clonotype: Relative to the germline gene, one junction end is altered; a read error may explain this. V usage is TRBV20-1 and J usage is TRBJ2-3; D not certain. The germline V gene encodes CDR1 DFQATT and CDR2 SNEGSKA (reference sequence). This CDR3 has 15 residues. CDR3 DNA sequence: TGCAGTGTTAGAGTGGCGGCCACGTCCACAGATACGCAGTATTTT. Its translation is CSVRVAATSTDTQYF.

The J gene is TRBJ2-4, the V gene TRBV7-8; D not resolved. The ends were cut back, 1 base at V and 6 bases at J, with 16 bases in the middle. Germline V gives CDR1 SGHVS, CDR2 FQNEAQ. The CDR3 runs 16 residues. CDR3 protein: CASSLGALGTLNIQYF. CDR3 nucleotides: TGTGCCAGCAGCTTAGGAGCACTTGGTACCTTAAACATTCAGTACTTC.

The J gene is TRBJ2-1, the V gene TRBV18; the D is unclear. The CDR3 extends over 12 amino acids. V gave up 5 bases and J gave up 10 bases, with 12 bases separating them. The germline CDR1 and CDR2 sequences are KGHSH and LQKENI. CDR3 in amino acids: CASSYSTGEQFF. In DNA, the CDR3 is TGTGCCAGCTCATACAGTACTGGGGAGCAGTTCTTC.

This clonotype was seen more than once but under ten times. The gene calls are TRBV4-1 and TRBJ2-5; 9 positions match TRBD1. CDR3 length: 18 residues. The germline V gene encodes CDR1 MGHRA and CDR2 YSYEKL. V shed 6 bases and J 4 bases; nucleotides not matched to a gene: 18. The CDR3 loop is CASRTSGDRDEFRETQYF. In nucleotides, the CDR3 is TGCGCCAGCAGGACGTCGGGGGACAGGGACGAATTTAGAGAGACCCAGTACTTC.